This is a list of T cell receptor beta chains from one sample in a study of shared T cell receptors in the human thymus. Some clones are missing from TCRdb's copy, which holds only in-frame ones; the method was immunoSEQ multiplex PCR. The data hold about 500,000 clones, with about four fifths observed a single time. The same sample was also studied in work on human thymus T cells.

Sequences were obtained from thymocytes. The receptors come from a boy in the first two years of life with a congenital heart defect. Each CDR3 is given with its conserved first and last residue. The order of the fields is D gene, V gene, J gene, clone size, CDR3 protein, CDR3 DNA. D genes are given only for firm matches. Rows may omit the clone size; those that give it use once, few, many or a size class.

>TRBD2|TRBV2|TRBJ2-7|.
CASSPGTSGSSYEQYF
TGTGCCAGCAGCCCGGGGACTAGCGGGAGCTCCTACGAGCAGTACTTC
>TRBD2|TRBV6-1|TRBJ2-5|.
CASSDIETNGRAWETQYF
TGTGCCAGCAGTGATATTGAGACGAACGGGAGGGCCTGGGAGACCCAGTACTTC
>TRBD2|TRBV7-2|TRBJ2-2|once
CASSSGLAGPAGELFF
TGTGCCAGCAGCTCGGGGCTAGCGGGGCCGGCTGGGGAGCTGTTTTTT
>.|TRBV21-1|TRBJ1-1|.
CASSKDRETFF
TGTGCCAGCAGCAAGGACAGGGAAACCTTCTTT
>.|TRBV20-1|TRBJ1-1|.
CSARDSEAFF
TGCAGTGCTAGAGACAGTGAAGCTTTCTTT
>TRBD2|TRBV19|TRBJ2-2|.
CASSTPSGYNTGELFF
TGTGCCAGTAGTACCCCTAGCGGGTACAACACCGGGGAGCTGTTTTTT
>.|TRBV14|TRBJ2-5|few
CASSPKGGPPPIQETQYF
TGTGCCAGCAGCCCGAAAGGGGGTCCACCTCCCATCCAAGAGACCCAGTACTTC
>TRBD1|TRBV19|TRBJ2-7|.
CASSTGGYEQYF
TGTGCCAGTAGTACAGGGGGCTACGAGCAGTACTTC
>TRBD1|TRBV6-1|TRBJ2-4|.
CASSEAALQGASIQYF
TGTGCCAGCAGTGAAGCGGCGTTACAGGGGGCGAGCATTCAGTACTTC
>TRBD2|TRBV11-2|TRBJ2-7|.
CASSLAAGGSYYEQYF
TGTGCCAGCAGCTTAGCCGCGGGAGGTTCCTACTACGAGCAGTACTTC
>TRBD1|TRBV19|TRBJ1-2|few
CASSLGDRGNYGYTF
TGTGCCAGTAGTCTGGGGGACAGGGGTAACTATGGCTACACCTTC
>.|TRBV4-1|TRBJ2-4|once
CASSRRPGPKRTLAAKNIQYF
TGCGCCAGCAGCCGTAGGCCTGGACCAAAGCGAACATTAGCGGCCAAAAACATTCAGTACTTC
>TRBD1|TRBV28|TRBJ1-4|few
CASTLGQSNEKLFF
TGTGCCAGCACCCTGGGACAGTCTAATGAAAAACTGTTTTTT
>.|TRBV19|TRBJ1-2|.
CASSPLGGTPYGYTF
TGTGCCAGTAGTCCCCTTGGAGGGACCCCCTATGGCTACACCTTC
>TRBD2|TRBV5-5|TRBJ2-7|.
CASSGTGLADTYEQYF
TGTGCCAGCAGCGGGACGGGACTAGCGGACACCTACGAGCAGTACTTC
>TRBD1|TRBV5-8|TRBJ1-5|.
CASRPTDRVGQPQHF
TGTGCCAGCAGACCAACGGACAGGGTAGGGCAGCCCCAGCATTTT
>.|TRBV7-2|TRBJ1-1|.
CASSLGGSGVEAFF
TGTGCCAGCAGCTTGGGCGGATCGGGGGTTGAAGCTTTCTTT
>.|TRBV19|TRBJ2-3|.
CASSIAPVPDTQYF
TGTGCCAGTAGTATAGCCCCGGTCCCAGATACGCAGTATTTT
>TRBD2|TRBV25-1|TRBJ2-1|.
CASSELPLAASYNEQFF
TGTGCCAGCAGTGAATTACCACTAGCGGCCTCCTACAATGAGCAGTTCTTC
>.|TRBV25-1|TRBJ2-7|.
CASSGDFPSLEQYF
TGTGCCAGCAGTGGGGACTTCCCCTCTTTGGAGCAGTACTTC
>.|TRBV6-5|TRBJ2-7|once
CASSGGSSYEQYF
TGTGCCAGCAGTGGGGGCAGCTCCTACGAGCAGTACTTC
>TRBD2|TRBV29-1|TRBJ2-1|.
CSVEAGGGRPGNEQFF
TGCAGCGTTGAAGCAGGAGGCGGGAGGCCGGGGAATGAGCAGTTCTTC
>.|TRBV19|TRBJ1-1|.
CASSGGRGPEAFF
TGTGCCAGTAGCGGGGGGAGGGGCCCTGAAGCTTTCTTT
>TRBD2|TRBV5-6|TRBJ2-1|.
CASSLFAGAPYNEQFF
TGTGCCAGCAGCTTGTTTGCGGGAGCACCCTACAATGAGCAGTTCTTC
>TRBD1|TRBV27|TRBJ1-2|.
CASSCLDRGSYGYTF
TGTGCCAGCAGTTGTCTGGACAGGGGAAGCTATGGCTACACCTTC
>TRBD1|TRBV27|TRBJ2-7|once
CASSFWTGDDEQYF
TGTGCCAGCAGTTTTTGGACAGGGGACGACGAGCAGTACTTC
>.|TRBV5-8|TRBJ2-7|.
CASSKGWRSSYEQYF
TGTGCCAGCAGCAAGGGGTGGCGGAGCTCCTACGAGCAGTACTTC
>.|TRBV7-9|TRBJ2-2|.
CASSSSPTGELFF
TGTGCCAGCAGCTCCAGTCCCACCGGGGAGCTGTTTTTT
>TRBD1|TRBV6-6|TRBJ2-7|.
CASSYLWDRAYEQYF
TGTGCCAGCAGTTACCTATGGGACAGAGCCTACGAGCAGTACTTC
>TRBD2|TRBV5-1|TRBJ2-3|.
CASGTSVADTQYF
TGCGCCAGCGGGACTAGTGTAGCAGATACGCAGTATTTT
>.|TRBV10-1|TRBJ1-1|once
CASPVEAFF
TGCGCCAGCCCCGTTGAAGCTTTCTTT
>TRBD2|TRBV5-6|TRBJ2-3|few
CASTVSGRGTDTQYF
TGTGCCAGCACCGTTAGCGGGAGAGGCACAGATACGCAGTATTTT
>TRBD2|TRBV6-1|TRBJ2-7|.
CASSERAGMYEQYF
TGTGCCAGCAGTGAACGAGCGGGAATGTACGAGCAGTACTTC
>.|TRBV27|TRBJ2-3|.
CASSVRGDTQYF
TGTGCCAGCAGTGTAAGGGGGGATACGCAGTATTTT
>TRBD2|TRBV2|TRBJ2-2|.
CASRGGRVAGELFF
TGTGCCAGCAGAGGCGGGAGGGTCGCCGGGGAGCTGTTTTTT
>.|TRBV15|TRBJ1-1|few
CATSRDVRSLVTEAFF
TGTGCCACCAGCAGAGATGTGAGGTCTCTGGTCACTGAAGCTTTCTTT
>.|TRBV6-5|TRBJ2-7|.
CASSYSWRGNEQYF
TGTGCCAGCAGTTACTCGTGGAGAGGGAACGAGCAGTACTTC
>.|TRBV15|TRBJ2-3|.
CATSRDGGANTDTQYF
TGTGCCACCAGCAGAGATGGAGGGGCCAACACAGATACGCAGTATTTT
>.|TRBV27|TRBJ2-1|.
CASSLGAHEQFF
TGTGCCAGCAGCCTGGGGGCCCATGAGCAGTTCTTC
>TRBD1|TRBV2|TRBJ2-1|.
CASSEKGAEQFF
TGTGCCAGCAGTGAAAAGGGGGCCGAGCAGTTCTTC
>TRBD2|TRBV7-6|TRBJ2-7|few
CASSPSYITSGRANYEQYF
TGTGCCAGCAGCCCCTCTTATATTACTAGCGGGAGGGCAAACTACGAGCAGTACTTC